The TCR beta chain under discussion was sequenced for a study of OX40 agonist ivuxolimab in advanced cancers. Overall study context: Patients achieving partial responses numbered three: one hepatocellular carcinoma case and two cutaneous melanoma cases.

Only in-frame clones appear in the TCRdb table, and some are missing; sequencing was by immunoSEQ multiplex PCR. The repertoire includes 50,000 to 75,000 clones, 86% of them detected once, and 1% to 1.5% sits in the top ten. The sequence was collected from an adult with an advanced solid tumor such as melanoma, head and neck, liver or kidney cancer. Sequenced here: CD4+ or CD8+ T cells sorted from blood, sampled in a trial of the OX40 agonist ivuxolimab.

CDR3 sequence reads: CASSPLYVGSNEQFF. CDR3 coding DNA: TGTGCCAGCAGCCCCCTATACGTCGGGAGCAATGAGCAGTTCTTC. The chain uses TRBV7-3 and TRBJ2-1, with D maybe TRBD2 (6 bases). CDR1 is SGHTA, CDR2 FQGTGA, per germline. The ends were cut back, 5 bases at V and 6 bases at J, with 17 bases in the middle. This CDR3 comprises 15 residues.